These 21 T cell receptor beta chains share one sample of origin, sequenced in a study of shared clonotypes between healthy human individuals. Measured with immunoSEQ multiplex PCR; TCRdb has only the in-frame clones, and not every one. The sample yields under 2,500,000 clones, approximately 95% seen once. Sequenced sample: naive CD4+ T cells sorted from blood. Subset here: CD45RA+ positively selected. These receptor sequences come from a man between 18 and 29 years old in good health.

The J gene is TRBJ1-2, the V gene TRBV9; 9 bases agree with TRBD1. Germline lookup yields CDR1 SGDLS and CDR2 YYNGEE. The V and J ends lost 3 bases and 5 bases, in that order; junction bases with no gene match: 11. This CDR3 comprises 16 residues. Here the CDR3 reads CASSAGQGPVPYGYTF. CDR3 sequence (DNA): TGTGCCAGCAGCGCGGGACAGGGACCAGTTCCGTATGGCTACACCTTC.

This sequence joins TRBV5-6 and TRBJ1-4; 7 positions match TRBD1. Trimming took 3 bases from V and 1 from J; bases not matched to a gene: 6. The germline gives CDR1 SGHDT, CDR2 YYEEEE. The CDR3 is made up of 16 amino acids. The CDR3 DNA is TGTGCCAGCAGCTCGCGGCAGGGGGTAACTAATGAAAAACTGTTTTTT. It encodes CASSSRQGVTNEKLFF. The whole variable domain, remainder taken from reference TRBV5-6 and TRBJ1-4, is DAGVTQSPTHLIKTRGQQVTLRCSPKSGHDTVSWYQQALGQGPQFIFQYYEEEERQRGNFPDRFSGHQFPNYSSELNVNALLLGDSALYLCASSSRQGVTNEKLFFGSGTQLSVL.

CDR3 residues: CASSLERGEDGYTF. DNA of the CDR3: TGTGCCAGCAGCTTGGAAAGAGGGGAGGATGGCTACACCTTC. This chain uses TRBV7-9 with TRBJ1-2, with a possible D match to TRBD1 (5 bases). Germline V CDR1 and CDR2: SEHNR, FQNEAQ (reference sequence). The CDR3 spans 14 residues. The ends were cut back, 3 bases at V and 6 bases at J, with 14 bases in the middle.

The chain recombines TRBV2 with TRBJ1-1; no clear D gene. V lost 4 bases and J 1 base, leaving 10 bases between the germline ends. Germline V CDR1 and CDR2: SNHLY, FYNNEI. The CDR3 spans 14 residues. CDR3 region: CASSGAAANTEAFF. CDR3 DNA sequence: TGTGCCAGCAGTGGGGCGGCCGCGAACACTGAAGCTTTCTTT.

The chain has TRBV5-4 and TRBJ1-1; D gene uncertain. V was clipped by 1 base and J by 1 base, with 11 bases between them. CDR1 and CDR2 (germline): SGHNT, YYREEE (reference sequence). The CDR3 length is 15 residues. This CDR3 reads CASSLSWAENTEAFF. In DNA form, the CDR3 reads TGTGCCAGCAGCTTGTCGTGGGCAGAGAACACTGAAGCTTTCTTT.

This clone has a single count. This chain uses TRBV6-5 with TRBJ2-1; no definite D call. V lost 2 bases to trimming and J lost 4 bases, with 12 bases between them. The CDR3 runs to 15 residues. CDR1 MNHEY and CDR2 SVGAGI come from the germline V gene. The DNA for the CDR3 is TGTGCCAGCAGTTACCTTGGTCCGACATACAATGAGCAGTTCTTC. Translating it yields CASSYLGPTYNEQFF.

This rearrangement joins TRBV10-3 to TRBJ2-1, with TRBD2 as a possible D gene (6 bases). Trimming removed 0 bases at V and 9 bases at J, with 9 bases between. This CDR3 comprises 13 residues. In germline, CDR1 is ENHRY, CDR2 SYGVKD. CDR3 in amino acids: CAISESLAGEQFF. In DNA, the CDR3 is TGTGCCATCAGTGAGTCACTAGCAGGTGAGCAGTTCTTC.

CDR3 sequence reads: CASSESDFQGNSPLHF. The CDR3 DNA reads as TGTGCCAGCAGTGAATCTGACTTTCAGGGTAATTCACCCCTCCACTTT. The rearrangement links TRBV25-1 to TRBJ1-6; D might be TRBD1 (5 bases). Per the germline V gene, CDR1 is MGHDK and CDR2 is SYGVNS. V was trimmed by 1 base and J by 6 bases, leaving 13 bases between them. The length of the CDR3 is 16 residues. Full variable domain (rest looked up from reference TRBV25-1 and TRBJ1-6): EADIYQTPRYLVIGTGKKITLECSQTMGHDKMYWYQQDPGMELHLIHYSYGVNSTEKGDLSSESTVSRIRTEHFPLTLESARPSHTSQYLCASSESDFQGNSPLHFGNGTRLTVT.

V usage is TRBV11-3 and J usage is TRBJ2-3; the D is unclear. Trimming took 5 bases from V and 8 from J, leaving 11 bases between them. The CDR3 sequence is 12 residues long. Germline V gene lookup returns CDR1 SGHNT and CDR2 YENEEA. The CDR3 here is CASSPGWGTQYF. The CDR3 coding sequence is TGTGCCAGCAGCCCCGGCTGGGGTACGCAGTATTTT.

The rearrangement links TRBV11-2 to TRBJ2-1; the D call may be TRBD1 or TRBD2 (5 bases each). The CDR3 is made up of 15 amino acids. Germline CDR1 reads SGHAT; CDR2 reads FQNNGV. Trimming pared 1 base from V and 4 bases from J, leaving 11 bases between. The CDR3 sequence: CASSLGGFFYNEQFF. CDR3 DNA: TGTGCCAGCAGCTTAGGGGGGTTTTTTTACAATGAGCAGTTCTTC.

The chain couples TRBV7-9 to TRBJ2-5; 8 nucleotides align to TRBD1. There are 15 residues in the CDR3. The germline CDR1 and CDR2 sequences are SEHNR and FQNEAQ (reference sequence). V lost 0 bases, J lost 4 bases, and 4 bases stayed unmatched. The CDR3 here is CASSLATGALETQYF. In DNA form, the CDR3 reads TGTGCCAGCAGCTTAGCGACAGGGGCGTTAGAGACCCAGTACTTC.

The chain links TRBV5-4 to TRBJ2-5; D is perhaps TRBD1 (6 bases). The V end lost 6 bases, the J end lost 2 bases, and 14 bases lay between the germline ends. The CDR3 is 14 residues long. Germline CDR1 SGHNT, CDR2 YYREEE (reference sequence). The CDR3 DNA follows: TGTGCCAGCAAGGGGGAAAAGACTCAAGAGACCCAGTACTTC. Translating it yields CASKGEKTQETQYF.

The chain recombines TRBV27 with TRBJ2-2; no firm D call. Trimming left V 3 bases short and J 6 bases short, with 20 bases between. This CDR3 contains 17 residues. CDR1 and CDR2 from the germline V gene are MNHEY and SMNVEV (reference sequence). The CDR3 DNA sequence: TGTGCCAGCAGTTTGCGGCAGGAACCCCTGTCGGCCGGGGAGCTGTTTTTT. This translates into CASSLRQEPLSAGELFF.

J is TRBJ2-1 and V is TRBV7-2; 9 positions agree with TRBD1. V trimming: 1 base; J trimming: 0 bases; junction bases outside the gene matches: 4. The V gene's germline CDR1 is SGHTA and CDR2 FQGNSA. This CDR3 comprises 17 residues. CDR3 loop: CASSLVGTGSSYNEQFF. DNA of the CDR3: TGTGCCAGCAGCTTAGTGGGGACAGGGAGCTCCTACAATGAGCAGTTCTTC.

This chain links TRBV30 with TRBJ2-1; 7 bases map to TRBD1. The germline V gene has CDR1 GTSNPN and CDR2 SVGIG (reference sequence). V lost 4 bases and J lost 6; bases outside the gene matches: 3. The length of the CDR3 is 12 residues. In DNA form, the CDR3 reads TGTGCCTGGACCACAGGGGTCAATGAGCAGTTCTTC. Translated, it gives CAWTTGVNEQFF.

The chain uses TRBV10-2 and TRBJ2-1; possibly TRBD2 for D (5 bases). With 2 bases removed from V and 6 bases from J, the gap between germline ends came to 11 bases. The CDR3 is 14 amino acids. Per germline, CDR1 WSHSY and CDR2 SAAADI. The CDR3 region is CASSEEGLLNEQFF. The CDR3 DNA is TGCGCCAGCAGTGAGGAAGGACTCCTCAATGAGCAGTTCTTC.

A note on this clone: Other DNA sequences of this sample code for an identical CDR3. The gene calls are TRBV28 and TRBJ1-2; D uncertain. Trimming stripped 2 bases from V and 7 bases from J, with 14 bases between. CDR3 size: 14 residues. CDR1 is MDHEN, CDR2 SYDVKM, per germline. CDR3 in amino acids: CASSLGVGGRGYTF. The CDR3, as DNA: TGTGCCAGCAGTTTAGGGGTTGGTGGACGTGGCTACACCTTC.

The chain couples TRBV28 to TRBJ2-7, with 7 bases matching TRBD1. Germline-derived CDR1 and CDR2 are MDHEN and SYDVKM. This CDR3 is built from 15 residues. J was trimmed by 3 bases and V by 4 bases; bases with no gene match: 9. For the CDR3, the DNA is TGTGCCAGCAGTTACCCTGGGACAGCTAACTACGAGCAGTACTTC. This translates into CASSYPGTANYEQYF.

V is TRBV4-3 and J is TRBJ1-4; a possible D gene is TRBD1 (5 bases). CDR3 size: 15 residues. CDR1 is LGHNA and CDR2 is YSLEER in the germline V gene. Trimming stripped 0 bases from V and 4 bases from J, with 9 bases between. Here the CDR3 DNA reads TGCGCCAGCAGCCAAGATACCGGGGGTAATGAAAAACTGTTTTTT. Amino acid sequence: CASSQDTGGNEKLFF.

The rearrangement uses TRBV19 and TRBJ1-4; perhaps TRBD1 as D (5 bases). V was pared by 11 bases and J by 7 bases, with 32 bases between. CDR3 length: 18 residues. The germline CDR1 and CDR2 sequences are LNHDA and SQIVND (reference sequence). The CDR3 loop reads CAVRGDRGSKWSSEKLFF. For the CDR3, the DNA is TGTGCCGTAAGAGGGGACCGAGGGTCTAAATGGTCAAGTGAAAAACTGTTTTTT.

DNA of the CDR3: TGTGCCACCAGCAGGTTTAAAGCTAGTTCTGGAAACACCATATATTTT. Amino acids: CATSRFKASSGNTIYF. V is TRBV15 and J is TRBJ1-3; D remains unclear. Germline V gene data show CDR1 as LNHNV and CDR2 as YYDKDF (reference sequence). V was pared by 3 bases and J by 1 base, with 13 bases between. CDR3 size: 16 residues.